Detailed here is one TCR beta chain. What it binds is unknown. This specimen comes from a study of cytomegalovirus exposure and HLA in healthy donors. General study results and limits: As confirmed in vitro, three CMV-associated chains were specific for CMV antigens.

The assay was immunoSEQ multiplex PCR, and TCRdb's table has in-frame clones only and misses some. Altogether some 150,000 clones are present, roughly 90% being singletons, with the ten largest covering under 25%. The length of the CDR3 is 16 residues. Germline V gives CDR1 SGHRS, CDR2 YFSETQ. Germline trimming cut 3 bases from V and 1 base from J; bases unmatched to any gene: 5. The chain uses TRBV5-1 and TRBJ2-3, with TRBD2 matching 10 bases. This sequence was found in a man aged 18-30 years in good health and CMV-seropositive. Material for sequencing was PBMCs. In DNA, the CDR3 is TGCGCCAGCAGCTCCACTAGCGGGGCCGGCACAGATACGCAGTATTTT. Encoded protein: CASSSTSGAGTDTQYF.